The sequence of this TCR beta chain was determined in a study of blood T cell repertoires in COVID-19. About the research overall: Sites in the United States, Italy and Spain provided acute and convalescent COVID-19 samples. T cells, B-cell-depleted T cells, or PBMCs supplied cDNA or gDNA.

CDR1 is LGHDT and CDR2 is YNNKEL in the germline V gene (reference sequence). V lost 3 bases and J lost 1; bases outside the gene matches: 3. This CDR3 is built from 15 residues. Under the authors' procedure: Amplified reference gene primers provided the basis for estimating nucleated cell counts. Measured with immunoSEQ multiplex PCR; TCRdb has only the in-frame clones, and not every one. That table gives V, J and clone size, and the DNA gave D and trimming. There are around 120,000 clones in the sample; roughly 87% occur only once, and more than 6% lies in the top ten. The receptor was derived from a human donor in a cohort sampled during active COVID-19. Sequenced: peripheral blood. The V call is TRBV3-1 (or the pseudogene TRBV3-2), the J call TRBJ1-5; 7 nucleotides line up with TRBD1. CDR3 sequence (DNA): TGTGCCAGCAGCCAGGGGACAGCCAGCAATCAGCCCCAGCATTTT. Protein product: CASSQGTASNQPQHF.